The 10 T cell receptor beta chains reported below all come from one sample, sequenced in a study of PD-L1 blockade in urothelial cancer. Profiling relied on immunoSEQ multiplex PCR, and the TCRdb table lists in-frame clones only, not all of them. The sample has 55,000 to 80,000 clones; around 87% are singletons. Time point indicated: pretreatment peripheral blood. The source material was PBMCs, sampled around atezolizumab (anti-PD-L1) treatment. The receptors were sampled from a man aged 55-75 years with urothelial cancer.

This chain uses TRBV5-1 with TRBJ2-7; D is possibly TRBD1 or TRBD2 (5 bases each). Between the trimmed V and J ends, which lost 4 bases and 5 bases, there was a span of 13 bases. Germline V lookup: CDR1 SGHRS, CDR2 YFSETQ. CDR3 length equals 13 residues. Here the CDR3 DNA reads TGCGCCAGCAGCCTGGGACGGCGGGACGAGCAGTACTTC. This codes for CASSLGRRDEQYF.

The chain couples TRBV28 to TRBJ1-5; 8 bases line up with TRBD1. After removal of 5 bases from V and 7 bases from J, the junction contained 7 bases not matched to a gene. The germline CDR1 and CDR2 sequences are MDHEN and SYDVKM. The CDR3 has 14 residues. The CDR3 region has the DNA TGTGCCAGCAGTACTTCAGGGGGCTGGCAGCCCCAGCATTTT. It yields the protein CASSTSGGWQPQHF.

The J gene is TRBJ1-2, the V gene TRBV18; TRBD1 aligns across 7 bases. Germline V CDR1 and CDR2: KGHSH, LQKENI. This CDR3 has 15 residues. V lost 4 bases to trimming and J lost 6 bases; unmatched junction nucleotides: 11. CDR3 sequence: CASSLSVTGEDGYTF. For the CDR3, the DNA is TGTGCCAGCTCACTATCTGTTACAGGGGAAGATGGCTACACCTTC.

This clone was counted only a few times. The chain employs TRBV6-6 and TRBJ2-1, with D perhaps TRBD2 (6 bases). Germline-derived CDR1 and CDR2 are MNHNY and SVGAGI (reference sequence). V was cut by 2 bases and J by 7 bases, with 9 bases left in between. The CDR3 length is 13 residues. The CDR3 sequence is CASSYRGENEQFF. In nucleotides, the CDR3 is TGTGCCAGCAGTTACCGCGGGGAGAATGAGCAGTTCTTC.

This sequence joins TRBV9 and TRBJ1-3; D is uncertain. Germline CDR1 and CDR2: SGDLS and YYNGEE. The CDR3 loop spans 17 amino acids. Trimming cost V 0 bases and J 0 bases, with 13 bases left between them. CDR3 nucleotides: TGTGCCAGCAGCGTAGGTCCGGGTGAGAGCTCTGGAAACACCATATATTTT. Encoded protein: CASSVGPGESSGNTIYF.

The V and J genes are TRBV2 and TRBJ1-1; 10 bases map to TRBD1. The germline gives CDR1 SNHLY, CDR2 FYNNEI. The V and J ends lost 10 bases and 1 base, in that order; junction bases with no gene match: 15. The CDR3 has 17 residues. This chain's CDR3 is CATSRDRGRNKNTEAFF. The CDR3 nucleotides are TGTGCCACCTCTCGGGACAGGGGACGGAATAAGAACACTGAAGCTTTCTTT.

This clone was seen only once. In DNA form, the CDR3 reads TGCGCCAGCAGCTCAGGATCCGAACGGAGGGGAAACACCATATATTTT. It specifies CASSSGSERRGNTIYF. The chain carries TRBV5-1 and TRBJ1-3, with D unclear. Deletions cut 3 bases from V and 4 bases from J, with 17 bases between. Germline assignment: CDR1 SGHRS and CDR2 YFSETQ. This CDR3 contains 16 residues.

The J gene is TRBJ2-1, the V gene TRBV7-9, with D maybe TRBD2 (5 bases). CDR3 length equals 15 residues. Trimming removed 5 bases at V and 4 bases at J, with 15 bases between. CDR1 and CDR2 (germline): SEHNR, FQNEAQ (reference sequence). The CDR3 reads CASSLSGSGYNEQFF. The DNA for the CDR3 is TGTGCCAGCAGCCTGTCGGGGTCAGGATACAATGAGCAGTTCTTC. The variable domain in full, with the rest retrieved from reference TRBV7-9 and TRBJ2-1, is DTGVSQNPRHKITKRGQNVTFRCDPISEHNRLYWYRQTLGQGPEFLTYFQNEAQLEKSRLLSDRFSAERPKGSFSTLEIQRTEQGDSAMYLCASSLSGSGYNEQFFGPGTRLTVL.

The genes are TRBV28 and TRBJ1-5; D gene uncertain. The V end lost 3 bases, the J end lost 7 bases, and 10 bases lay between the germline ends. Germline assignment: CDR1 MDHEN and CDR2 SYDVKM. The CDR3 length is 13 residues. Here the CDR3 reads CASSLERGQPQHF. CDR3 DNA sequence: TGTGCCAGCAGTTTGGAACGCGGACAGCCCCAGCATTTT. Drawing the rest from reference TRBV28 and TRBJ1-5, the complete variable domain is DVKVTQSSRYLVKRTGEKVFLECVQDMDHENMFWYRQDPGLGLRLIYFSYDVKMKEKGDIPEGYSVSREKKERFSLILESASTNQTSMYLCASSLERGQPQHFGDGTRLSIL.

V usage is TRBV13 and J usage is TRBJ2-5; 9 bases align to TRBD1. CDR3 size: 15 residues. From germline, CDR1 is PRHDT and CDR2 FYEKMQ (reference sequence). The V and J ends lost 5 bases and 6 bases, in that order; junction bases with no gene match: 10. As DNA, the CDR3 is TGTGCCAGCAGCGATGGACAGGGGACTCTGAAGACCCAGTACTTC. Translating gives CASSDGQGTLKTQYF.